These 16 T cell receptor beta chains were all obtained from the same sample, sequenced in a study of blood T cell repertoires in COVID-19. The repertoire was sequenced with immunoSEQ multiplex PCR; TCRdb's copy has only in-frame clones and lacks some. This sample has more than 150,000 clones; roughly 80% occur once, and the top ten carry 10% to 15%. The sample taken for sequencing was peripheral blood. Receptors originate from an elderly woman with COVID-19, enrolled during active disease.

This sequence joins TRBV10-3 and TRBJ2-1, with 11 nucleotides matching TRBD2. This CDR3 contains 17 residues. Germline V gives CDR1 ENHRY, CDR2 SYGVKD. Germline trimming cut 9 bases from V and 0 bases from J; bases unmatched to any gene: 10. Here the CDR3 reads CAISGTSGGSSYNEQFF. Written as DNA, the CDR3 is TGTGCCATTTCCGGGACTAGCGGTGGGAGCTCCTACAATGAGCAGTTCTTC.

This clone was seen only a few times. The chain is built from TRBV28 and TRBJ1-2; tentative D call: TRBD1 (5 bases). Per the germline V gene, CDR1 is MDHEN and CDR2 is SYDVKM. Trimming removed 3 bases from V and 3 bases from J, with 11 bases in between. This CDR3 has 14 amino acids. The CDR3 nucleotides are TGTGCCAGCAGTTTTTTCGCAGGGTACTATGGCTACACCTTC. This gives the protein CASSFFAGYYGYTF.

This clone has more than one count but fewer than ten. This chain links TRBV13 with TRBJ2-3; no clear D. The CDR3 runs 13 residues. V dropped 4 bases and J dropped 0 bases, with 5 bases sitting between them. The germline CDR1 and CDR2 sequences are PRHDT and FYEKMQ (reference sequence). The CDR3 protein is CASSSVSTDTQYF. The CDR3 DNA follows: TGTGCCAGCAGCTCTGTAAGCACAGATACGCAGTATTTT.

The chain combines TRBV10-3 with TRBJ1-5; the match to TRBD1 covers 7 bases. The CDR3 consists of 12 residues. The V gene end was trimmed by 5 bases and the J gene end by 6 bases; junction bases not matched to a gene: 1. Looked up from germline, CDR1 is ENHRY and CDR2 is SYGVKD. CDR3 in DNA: TGTGCCATCAGTACAGGGGTTCAGCCCCAGCATTTT. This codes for CAISTGVQPQHF.

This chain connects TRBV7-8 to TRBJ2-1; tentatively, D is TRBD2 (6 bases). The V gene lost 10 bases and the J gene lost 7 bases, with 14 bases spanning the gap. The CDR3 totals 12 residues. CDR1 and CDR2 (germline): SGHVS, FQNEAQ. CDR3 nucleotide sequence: TGTGCCACGGGGGTCTCGTTAAATGAGCAGTTCTTC. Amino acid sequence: CATGVSLNEQFF.

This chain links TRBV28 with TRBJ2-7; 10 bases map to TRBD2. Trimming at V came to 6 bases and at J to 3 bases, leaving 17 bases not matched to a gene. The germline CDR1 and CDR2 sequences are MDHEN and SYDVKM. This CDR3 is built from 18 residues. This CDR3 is CASSSSPRSSGRSYEQYF. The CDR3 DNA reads TGTGCCAGCAGCTCCTCCCCCCGGTCTAGCGGGAGAAGCTACGAGCAGTACTTC.

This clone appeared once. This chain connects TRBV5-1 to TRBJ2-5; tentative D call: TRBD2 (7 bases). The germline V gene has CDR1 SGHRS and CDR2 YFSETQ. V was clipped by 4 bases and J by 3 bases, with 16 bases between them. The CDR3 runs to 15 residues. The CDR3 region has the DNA TGCGCCAGCAGCCCTACGGGGGGCCGAGAAGAGACCCAGTACTTC. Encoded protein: CASSPTGGREETQYF.

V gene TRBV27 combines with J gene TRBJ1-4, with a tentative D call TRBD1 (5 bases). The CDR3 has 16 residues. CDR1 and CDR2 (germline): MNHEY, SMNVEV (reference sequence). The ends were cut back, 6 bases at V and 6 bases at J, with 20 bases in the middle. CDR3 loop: CASSQTPGTAHEKLFF. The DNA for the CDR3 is TGTGCCAGCAGCCAAACTCCCGGGACTGCACATGAAAAACTGTTTTTT. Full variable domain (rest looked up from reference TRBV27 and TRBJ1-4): EAQVTQNPRYLITVTGKKLTVTCSQNMNHEYMSWYRQDPGLGLRQIYYSMNVEVTDKGDVPEGYKVSRKEKRNFPLILESPSPNQTSLYFCASSQTPGTAHEKLFFGSGTQLSVL.

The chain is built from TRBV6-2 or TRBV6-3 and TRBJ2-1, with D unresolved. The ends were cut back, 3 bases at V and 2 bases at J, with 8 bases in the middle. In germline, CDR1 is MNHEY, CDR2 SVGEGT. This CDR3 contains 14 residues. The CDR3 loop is CASSYSLAYNEQFF. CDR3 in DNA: TGTGCCAGCAGTTATAGCCTAGCCTACAATGAGCAGTTCTTC.

The CDR3 DNA reads TGTGCCATCAGTGAACGACAGGGTTTCACTGAAGCTTTCTTT. This codes for CAISERQGFTEAFF. The gene calls are TRBV10-3 and TRBJ1-1; TRBD1 aligns across 7 bases. The germline CDR1 and CDR2 sequences are ENHRY and SYGVKD. V lost 3 bases to trimming and J lost 4 bases; unmatched junction nucleotides: 5. The CDR3 loop spans 14 amino acids.

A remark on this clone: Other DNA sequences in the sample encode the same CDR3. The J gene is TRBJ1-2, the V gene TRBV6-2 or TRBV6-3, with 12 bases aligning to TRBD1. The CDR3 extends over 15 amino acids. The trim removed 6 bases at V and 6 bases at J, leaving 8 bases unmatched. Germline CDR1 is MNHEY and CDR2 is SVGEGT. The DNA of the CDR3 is TGTGCCAGCAGACCTACGGGACAGGGGGCTGATGGCTACACCTTC. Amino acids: CASRPTGQGADGYTF.

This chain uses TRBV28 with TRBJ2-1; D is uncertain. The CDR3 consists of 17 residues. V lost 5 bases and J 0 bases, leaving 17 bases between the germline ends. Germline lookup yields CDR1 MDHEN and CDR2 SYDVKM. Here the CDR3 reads CASSLFTAWSSYNEQFF. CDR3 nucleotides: TGTGCCAGCAGTCTTTTCACGGCTTGGAGCTCCTACAATGAGCAGTTCTTC.

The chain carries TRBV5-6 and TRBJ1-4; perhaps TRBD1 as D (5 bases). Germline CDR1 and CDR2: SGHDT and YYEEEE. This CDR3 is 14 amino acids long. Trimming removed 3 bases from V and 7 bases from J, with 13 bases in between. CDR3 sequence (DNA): TGTGCCAGCAGCTCACTAAGAAGGGGTGAAAAACTGTTTTTT. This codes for CASSSLRRGEKLFF.

The CDR3 loop reads CATRRGSGPWGYTF. CDR3 DNA sequence: TGTGCCACCAGACGGGGAAGCGGGCCGTGGGGCTACACCTTC. The chain joins TRBV6-5 to TRBJ1-2, with D hard to call. The CDR3 spans 14 residues. CDR1 is MNHEY and CDR2 is SVGAGI in the germline V gene. Trimming pared 10 bases from V and 8 bases from J, leaving 23 bases between.

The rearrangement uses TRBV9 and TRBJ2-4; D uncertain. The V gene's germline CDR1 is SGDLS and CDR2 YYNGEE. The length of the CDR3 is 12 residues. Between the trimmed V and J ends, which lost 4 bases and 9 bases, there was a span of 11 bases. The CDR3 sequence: CASSLPGSIQYF. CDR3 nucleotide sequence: TGTGCCAGCAGCTTGCCCGGGTCCATTCAGTACTTC.

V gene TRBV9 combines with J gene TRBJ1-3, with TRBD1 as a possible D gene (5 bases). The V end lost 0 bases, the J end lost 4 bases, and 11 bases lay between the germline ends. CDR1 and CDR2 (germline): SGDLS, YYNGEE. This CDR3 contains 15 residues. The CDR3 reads CASSVGGVSGNTIYF. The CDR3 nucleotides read TGTGCCAGCAGCGTAGGGGGGGTTTCCGGAAACACCATATATTTT.